This T cell receptor (beta chain) was captured by sequencing in a study of STAT5B mutations in CD4+ large granular lymphocyte leukemia. Buffy coats from healthy blood donors served as controls. The CDR3 contains 15 residues. The V and J ends lost 3 bases and 8 bases respectively, with 17 bases between them. Germline V lookup: CDR1 MNHEY, CDR2 SVGAGI. Of note for this clone: Antigen unknown.

Clones were sequenced by immunoSEQ multiplex PCR, and TCRdb holds only the in-frame ones, with some missing. Of about 40,000 clones in the sample, around 84% were seen once. Study-wide results and limits: Top patient clones used TRBV06 genes more often: 8/27 versus 2/35 in controls. The CD4+ versus CD8+ T-LGLL clonality difference may reflect limited sample size.

This chain joins TRBV6-5 and TRBJ2-1, with D perhaps matching TRBD2 (5 bases). Sequencing was carried out using CD4+ T cells from blood buffy coats. The source of this sequence is a human donor in good health. CDR3 sequence (DNA): TGTGCCAGCAGTTATCTCCTTTCTAGCATCCATGAGCAGTTCTTC. Protein product: CASSYLLSSIHEQFF.